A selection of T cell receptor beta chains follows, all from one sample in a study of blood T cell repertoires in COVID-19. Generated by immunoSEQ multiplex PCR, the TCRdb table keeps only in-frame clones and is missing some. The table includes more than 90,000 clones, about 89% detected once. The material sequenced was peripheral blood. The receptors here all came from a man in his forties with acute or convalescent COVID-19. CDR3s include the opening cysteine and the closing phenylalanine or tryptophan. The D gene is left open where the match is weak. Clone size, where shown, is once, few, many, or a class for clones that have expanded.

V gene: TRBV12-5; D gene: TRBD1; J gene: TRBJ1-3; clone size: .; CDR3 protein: CASGLALQMDRGPGNTIYF; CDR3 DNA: TGTGCTAGTGGTTTGGCGCTCCAGATGGACAGGGGGCCTGGAAACACCATATATTTT
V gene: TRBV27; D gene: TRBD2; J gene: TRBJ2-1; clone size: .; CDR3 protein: CAIAGTRNNEQFF; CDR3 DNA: TGTGCCATCGCCGGGACTAGGAACAATGAGCAGTTCTTC
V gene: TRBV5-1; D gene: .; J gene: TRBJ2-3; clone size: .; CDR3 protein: CASSLPQGTSTDTQYF; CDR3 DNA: TGCGCCAGCAGCTTGCCCCAGGGTACCAGCACAGATACGCAGTATTTT
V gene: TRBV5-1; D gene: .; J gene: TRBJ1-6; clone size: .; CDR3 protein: CASSLILGASNSPLHF; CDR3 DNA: TGCGCCAGCAGCTTAATTTTGGGGGCTAGTAATTCACCCCTCCACTTT
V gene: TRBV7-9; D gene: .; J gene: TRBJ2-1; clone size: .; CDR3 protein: CASSLSPHEQFF; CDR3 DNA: TGTGCCAGCAGCCTTTCCCCCCATGAGCAGTTCTTC
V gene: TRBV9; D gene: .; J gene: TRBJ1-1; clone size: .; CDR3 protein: CASSPLADLNTEAFF; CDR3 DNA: TGTGCCAGCAGCCCCCTTGCGGACTTGAACACTGAAGCTTTCTTT
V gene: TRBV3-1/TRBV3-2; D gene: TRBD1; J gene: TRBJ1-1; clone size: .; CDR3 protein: CASSQGAQGAVEAFF; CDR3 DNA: TGTGCCAGCAGCCAAGGGGCCCAGGGGGCGGTTGAAGCTTTCTTT
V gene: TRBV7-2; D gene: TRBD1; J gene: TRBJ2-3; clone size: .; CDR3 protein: CASSLGQSSYTQYF; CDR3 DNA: TGTGCCAGCAGCCTGGGACAGTCGTCTTATACGCAGTATTTT
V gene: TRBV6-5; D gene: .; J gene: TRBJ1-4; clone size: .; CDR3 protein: CASSYGGPNGVLFF; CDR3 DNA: TGTGCCAGCAGTTACGGGGGCCCCAATGGAGTACTGTTTTTT
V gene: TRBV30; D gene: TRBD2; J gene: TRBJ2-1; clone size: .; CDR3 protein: CAGRGREWNEQFF; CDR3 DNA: TGTGCCGGCCGTGGGCGGGAGTGGAATGAGCAGTTCTTC
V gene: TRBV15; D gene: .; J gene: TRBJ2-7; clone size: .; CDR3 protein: CATSRDEVLLYEQYF; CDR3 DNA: TGTGCCACCAGCAGAGATGAGGTTCTTTTGTACGAGCAGTACTTC
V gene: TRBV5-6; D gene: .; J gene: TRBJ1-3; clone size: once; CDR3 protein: CASSARGLAGNTIYF; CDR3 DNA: TGTGCCAGCAGCGCCAGGGGTTTGGCTGGAAACACCATATATTTT
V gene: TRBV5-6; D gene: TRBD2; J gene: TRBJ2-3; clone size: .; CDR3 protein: CASSLVAGGPDTQYF; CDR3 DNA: TGTGCCAGCAGCTTGGTAGCGGGGGGGCCCGATACGCAGTATTTT
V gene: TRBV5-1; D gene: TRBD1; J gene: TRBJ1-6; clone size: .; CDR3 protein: CASRNSGTGPRSPLHF; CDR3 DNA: TGCGCCAGCAGGAACTCCGGGACAGGGCCTAGGTCACCCCTCCACTTT
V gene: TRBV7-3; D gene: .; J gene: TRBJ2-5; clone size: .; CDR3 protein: CASSRQVQETQYF; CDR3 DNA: TGTGCCAGCAGTCGACAGGTTCAAGAGACCCAGTACTTC
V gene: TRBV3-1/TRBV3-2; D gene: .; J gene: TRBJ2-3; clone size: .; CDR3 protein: CASSQERGLGTDTQYF; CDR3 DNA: TGTGCCAGCAGCCAAGAACGAGGGTTGGGCACAGATACGCAGTATTTT
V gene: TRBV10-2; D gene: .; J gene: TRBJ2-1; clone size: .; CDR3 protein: CASRPSLYNEQFF; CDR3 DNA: TGCGCCAGCAGGCCTAGCTTATACAATGAGCAGTTCTTC
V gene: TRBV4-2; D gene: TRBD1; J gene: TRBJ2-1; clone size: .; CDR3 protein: CASSQAWDRDYGEQFF; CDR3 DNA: TGTGCCAGCAGCCAAGCTTGGGACAGGGATTATGGGGAGCAGTTCTTC
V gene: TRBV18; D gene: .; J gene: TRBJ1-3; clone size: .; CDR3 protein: CASSDSYGNTIYF; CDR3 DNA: TGTGCCAGCTCGGACAGTTACGGAAACACCATATATTTT
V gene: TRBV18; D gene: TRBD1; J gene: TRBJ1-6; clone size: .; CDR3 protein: CASSPAGGVISPLHF; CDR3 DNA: TGTGCCAGCTCACCCGCAGGGGGCGTCATATCACCCCTCCACTTT
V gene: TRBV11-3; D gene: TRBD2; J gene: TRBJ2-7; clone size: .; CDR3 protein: CASSSGLPYEQYF; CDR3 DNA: TGTGCCAGCAGCTCGGGACTACCTTACGAGCAGTACTTC
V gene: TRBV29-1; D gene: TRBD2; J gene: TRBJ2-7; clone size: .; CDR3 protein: CSVRPSGAFFNEQYF; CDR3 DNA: TGCAGCGTTCGCCCTAGCGGGGCCTTTTTCAACGAGCAGTACTTC
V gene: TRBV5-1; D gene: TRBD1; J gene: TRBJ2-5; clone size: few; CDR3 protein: CASSFRQGEETQYF; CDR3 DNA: TGCGCCAGCAGCTTCCGACAGGGGGAAGAGACCCAGTACTTC
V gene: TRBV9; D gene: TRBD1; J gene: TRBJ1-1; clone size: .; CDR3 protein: CASSQGVNTEAFF; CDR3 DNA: TGTGCCAGCAGCCAGGGGGTGAACACTGAAGCTTTCTTT
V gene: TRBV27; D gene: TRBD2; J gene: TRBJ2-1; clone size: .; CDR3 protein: CASSSTQLRLAGDHNEQFF; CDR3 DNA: TGTGCCAGCAGTTCCACCCAACTCCGACTAGCGGGAGACCACAATGAGCAGTTCTTC
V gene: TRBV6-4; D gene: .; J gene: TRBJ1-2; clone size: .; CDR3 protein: CASSDHIGSRRGGYTF; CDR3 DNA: TGTGCCAGCAGTGACCACATCGGCTCCCGGCGAGGCGGCTACACCTTC
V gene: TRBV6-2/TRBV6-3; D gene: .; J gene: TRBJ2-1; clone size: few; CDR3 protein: CASSYQELVVEQFF; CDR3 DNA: TGTGCCAGCAGTTACCAAGAACTAGTTGTTGAGCAGTTCTTC
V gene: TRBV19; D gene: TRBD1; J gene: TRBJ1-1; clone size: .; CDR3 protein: CASRGQPNTEAFF; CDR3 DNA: TGTGCCAGTAGGGGACAGCCTAACACTGAAGCTTTCTTT
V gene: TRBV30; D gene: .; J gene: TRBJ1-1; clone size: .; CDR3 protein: CAWRIGPLGAEAFF; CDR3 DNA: TGTGCCTGGAGAATTGGCCCGCTGGGCGCCGAAGCTTTCTTT
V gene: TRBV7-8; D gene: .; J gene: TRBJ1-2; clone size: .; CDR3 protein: CASSLDGNYGYTF; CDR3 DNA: TGTGCCAGCAGCTTAGACGGTAACTATGGCTACACCTTC
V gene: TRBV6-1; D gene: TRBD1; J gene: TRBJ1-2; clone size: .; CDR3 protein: CASSEPGQDPSGYTF; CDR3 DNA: TGTGCCAGCAGTGAACCAGGACAGGACCCCTCGGGCTACACCTTC
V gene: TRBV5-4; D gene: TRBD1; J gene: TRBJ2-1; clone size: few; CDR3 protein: CASSSRQGGYNEQFF; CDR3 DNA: TGTGCCAGCAGCTCACGACAGGGGGGGTACAATGAGCAGTTCTTC
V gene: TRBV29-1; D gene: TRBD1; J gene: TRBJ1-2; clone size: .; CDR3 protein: CSVEKDRAYGYTF; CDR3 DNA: TGCAGCGTTGAAAAGGACAGGGCTTATGGCTACACCTTC
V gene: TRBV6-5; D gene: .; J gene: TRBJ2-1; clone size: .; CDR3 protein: CASSYSTGSSYNEQFF; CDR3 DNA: TGTGCCAGCAGTTACTCGACCGGGAGCTCCTACAATGAGCAGTTCTTC
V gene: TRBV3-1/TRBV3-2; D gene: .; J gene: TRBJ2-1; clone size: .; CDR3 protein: CASSQDPGSDKEQFF; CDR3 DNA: TGTGCCAGCAGCCAAGATCCTGGGAGCGACAAGGAGCAGTTCTTC
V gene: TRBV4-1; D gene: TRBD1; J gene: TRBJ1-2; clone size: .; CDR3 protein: CASSQTTGTAANYGYTF; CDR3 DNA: TGCGCCAGCAGCCAAACAACCGGGACAGCCGCTAACTATGGCTACACCTTC
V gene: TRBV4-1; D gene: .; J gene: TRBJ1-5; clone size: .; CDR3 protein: CASSQNLDTFNQPQHF; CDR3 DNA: TGCGCCAGCAGCCAGAATTTGGACACGTTCAATCAGCCCCAGCATTTT
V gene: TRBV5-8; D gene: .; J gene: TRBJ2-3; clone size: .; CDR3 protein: CASSPGLRGTDTQYF; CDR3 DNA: TGTGCCAGCAGCCCGGGACTCCGTGGCACAGATACGCAGTATTTT
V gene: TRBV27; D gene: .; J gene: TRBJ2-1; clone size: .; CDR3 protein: CASSDGQGRQPYNEQFF; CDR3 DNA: TGTGCCAGCAGCGACGGGCAGGGTCGACAACCCTACAATGAGCAGTTCTTC
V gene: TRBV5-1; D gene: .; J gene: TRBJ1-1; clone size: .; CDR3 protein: CASSSRPGVMNTEAFF; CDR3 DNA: TGCGCCAGCAGCTCCAGACCGGGGGTCATGAACACTGAAGCTTTCTTT
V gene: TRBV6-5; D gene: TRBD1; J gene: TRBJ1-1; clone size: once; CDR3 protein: CASSYQGAQGTEAFF; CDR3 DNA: TGTGCCAGCAGTTATCAGGGGGCGCAGGGCACTGAAGCTTTCTTT
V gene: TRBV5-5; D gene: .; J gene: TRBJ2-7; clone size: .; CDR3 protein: CASSSADSSYEQYF; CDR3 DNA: TGTGCCAGCAGCTCTGCGGACAGCTCCTACGAGCAGTACTTC
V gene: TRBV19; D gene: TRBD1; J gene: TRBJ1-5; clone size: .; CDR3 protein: CASSMGQGAYSNQPQHF; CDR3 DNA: TGTGCCAGTAGTATGGGACAGGGGGCGTATAGCAATCAGCCCCAGCATTTT
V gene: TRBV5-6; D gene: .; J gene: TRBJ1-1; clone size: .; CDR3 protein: CASSSRAGGEAFF; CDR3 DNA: TGTGCCAGCAGCTCGCGGGCCGGGGGTGAAGCTTTCTTT
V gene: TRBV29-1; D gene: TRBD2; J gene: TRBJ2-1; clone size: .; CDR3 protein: CSVRAGGPRNEQFF; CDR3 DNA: TGCAGCGTTCGAGCGGGGGGGCCACGGAATGAGCAGTTCTTC
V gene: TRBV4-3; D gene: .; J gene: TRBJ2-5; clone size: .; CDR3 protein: CASSQDPSARQYF; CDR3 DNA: TGCGCCAGCAGCCAAGATCCCAGCGCCAGACAGTACTTC
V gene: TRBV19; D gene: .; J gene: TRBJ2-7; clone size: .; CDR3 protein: CASSSPTGQGDEQYF; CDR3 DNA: TGTGCCAGTAGTTCCCCGACAGGTCAGGGCGACGAGCAGTACTTC
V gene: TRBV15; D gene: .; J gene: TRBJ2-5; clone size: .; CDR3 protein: CATSRVGETQYF; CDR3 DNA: TGTGCCACCAGCAGAGTCGGTGAGACCCAGTACTTC
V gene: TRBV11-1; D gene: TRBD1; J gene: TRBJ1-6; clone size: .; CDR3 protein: CASSPIDRGNSPLHF; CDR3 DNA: TGTGCCAGCAGCCCCATCGACAGGGGCAATTCACCCCTCCACTTT
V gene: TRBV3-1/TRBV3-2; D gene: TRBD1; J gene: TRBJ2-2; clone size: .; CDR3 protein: CASSQAGTVNTGELFF; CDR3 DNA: TGTGCCAGCAGCCAGGCCGGGACAGTCAACACCGGGGAGCTGTTTTTT
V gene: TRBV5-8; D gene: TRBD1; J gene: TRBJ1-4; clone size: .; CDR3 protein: CASSLTGGIEKLFF; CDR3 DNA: TGTGCCAGCAGTCTGACAGGGGGCATCGAAAAACTGTTTTTT
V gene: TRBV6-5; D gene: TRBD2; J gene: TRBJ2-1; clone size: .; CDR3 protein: CASSYSAGEADEQFF; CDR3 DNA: TGTGCCAGCAGTTACTCGGCGGGAGAGGCGGATGAGCAGTTCTTC
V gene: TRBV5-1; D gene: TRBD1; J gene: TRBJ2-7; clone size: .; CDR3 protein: CASSFSGQVGEQYF; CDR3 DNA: TGCGCCAGCAGCTTTTCGGGACAGGTGGGAGAGCAGTACTTC
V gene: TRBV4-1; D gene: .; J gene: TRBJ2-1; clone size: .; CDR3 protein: CASSQDRDLFNEQFF; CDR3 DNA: TGCGCCAGCAGCCAAGACCGGGATCTCTTCAATGAGCAGTTCTTC
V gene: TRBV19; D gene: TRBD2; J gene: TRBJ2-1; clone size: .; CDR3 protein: CASSSRTGLADNEQFF; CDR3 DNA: TGTGCCAGTAGTTCCAGAACGGGACTAGCGGACAATGAGCAGTTCTTC
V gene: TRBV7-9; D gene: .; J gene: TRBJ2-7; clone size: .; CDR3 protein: CASSLVSGYYEQYF; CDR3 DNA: TGTGCCAGCAGCCTGGTGAGCGGTTACTACGAGCAGTACTTC
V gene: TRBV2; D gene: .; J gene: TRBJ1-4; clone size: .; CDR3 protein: CASSTQRPFNEKLFF; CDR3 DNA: TGTGCCAGCAGTACTCAGCGTCCGTTTAATGAAAAACTGTTTTTT
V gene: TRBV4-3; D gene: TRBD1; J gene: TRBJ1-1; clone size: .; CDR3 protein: CASSARTGNTEAFF; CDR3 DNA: TGCGCCAGCAGCGCCCGGACAGGGAATACTGAAGCTTTCTTT
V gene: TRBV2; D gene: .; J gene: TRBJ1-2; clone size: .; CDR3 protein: CASSERTNNYGYTF; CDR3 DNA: TGTGCCAGCAGTGAACGGACAAATAACTATGGCTACACCTTC
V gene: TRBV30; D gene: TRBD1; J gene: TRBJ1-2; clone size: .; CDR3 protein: CARAKSPGQSLGYTF; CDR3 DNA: TGTGCCCGAGCCAAATCCCCGGGACAGTCACTAGGCTACACCTTC